The following is a TCR beta chain sequence with its context. Its specificity is not known. This sample was included in a study of T cell repertoires in cytomegalovirus infection. Study conclusions and caveats: Predominance within the ex vivo response was attributable to HLA-C-restricted CMV-specific TCR beta clonotypes. Cumulative public TCR beta family frequency identified CMV carriers with the relevant HLA.

Trimming removed 2 bases at V and 1 base at J, with 11 bases between. The CDR3 runs 16 residues. CDR1 and CDR2 from the germline V gene are ENHRY and SYGVKD. One entry per CDR3 protein, called by TCRdb with MiXCR from the reads. In the table there are 150,000 to 180,000 distinct CDR3 sequences, 23% of which are singletons. This chain connects TRBV10-3 to TRBJ2-2; D remains ambiguous. Sequenced material: PBMCs. The receptor was derived from a human donor in good health (CMV status not recorded). Some clones in this sample may be carry-over from other donors' samples. The CDR3 loop is CAISENTAQNTGELFF. The CDR3 DNA sequence: TGTGCCATCAGTGAGAATACTGCACAGAACACCGGGGAGCTGTTTTTT.